These T cell receptor beta chains were read from a single sample in a study of blood T cell repertoires in COVID-19. The data were produced by immunoSEQ multiplex PCR, yet TCRdb's version contains in-frame clones alone and is incomplete. The sample consists of around 270,000 clones, about 85% of them appearing once. The sequenced material came from peripheral blood. These receptors were taken from a man aged 60 to 69 who had recovered from COVID-19. Both conserved end residues are part of each CDR3. A D gene is named only where the DNA matches it firmly. Size values are once, few and many counts, or a class for expanded clones, and some rows have none.

TRBJ1-1,.,TRBV3-1/TRBV3-2,.,CASSRTGAEAFF,TGTGCCAGCAGCCGTACAGGAGCTGAAGCTTTCTTT
TRBJ2-7,.,TRBV5-6,TRBD1,CASTRGNYEQYF,TGTGCCAGCACCAGGGGGAACTACGAGCAGTACTTC
TRBJ2-7,.,TRBV5-1,TRBD1,CASFEGTGGEHEQYF,TGCGCCAGCTTCGAAGGGACAGGGGGCGAGCACGAGCAGTACTTC
TRBJ2-2,.,TRBV5-1,TRBD1,CASITGQPGTGELFF,TGCGCCAGCATCACGGGACAGCCTGGCACCGGGGAGCTGTTTTTT
TRBJ2-5,.,TRBV5-1,TRBD1,CASAPGTGGLETQYF,TGCGCCAGCGCGCCTGGGACAGGGGGCCTCGAGACCCAGTACTTC
TRBJ2-3,.,TRBV13,TRBD2,CASSLTPGLSSTDTQYF,TGTGCCAGCAGCTTAACCCCGGGACTAAGTAGCACAGATACGCAGTATTTT
TRBJ1-1,.,TRBV29-1,TRBD1,CSADRGAGNTEAFF,TGCAGCGCCGACAGGGGCGCGGGGAACACTGAAGCTTTCTTT
TRBJ2-7,.,TRBV7-9,TRBD1,CASSTGTGGDFYEQYF,TGTGCCAGCAGCACAGGGACAGGGGGAGACTTTTACGAGCAGTACTTC
TRBJ2-6,.,TRBV29-1,.,CSVRATGANVLTF,TGCAGCGTCAGGGCCACTGGGGCCAACGTCCTGACTTTC
TRBJ2-7,.,TRBV27,.,CASSPRGGGSYEQYF,TGTGCCAGCAGTCCCCGGGGAGGGGGCTCCTACGAGCAGTACTTC
TRBJ1-1,.,TRBV6-6,TRBD1,CAGGRGGLSTEAFF,TGTGCCGGAGGGCGAGGGGGCCTTAGCACTGAAGCTTTCTTT
TRBJ1-2,.,TRBV7-8,.,CASSSLSSGTNYGYTF,TGTGCCAGCAGCTCTCTTTCCTCAGGAACCAACTATGGCTACACCTTC
TRBJ1-2,.,TRBV18,.,CASSPVKTGEGYTF,TGTGCCAGCTCACCAGTGAAGACAGGAGAAGGCTACACCTTC
TRBJ2-7,.,TRBV9,.,CASSPLRGEQYF,TGTGCCAGCAGCCCCTTACGGGGCGAGCAGTACTTC
TRBJ2-7,.,TRBV24-1,.,CATSVQASSYEQYF,TGTGCCACCAGTGTCCAGGCCAGCTCCTACGAGCAGTACTTC
TRBJ2-5,.,TRBV5-5,TRBD2,CASSLLSGGRQETQYF,TGTGCCAGCAGCTTATTAAGCGGGGGCCGCCAAGAGACCCAGTACTTC
TRBJ1-1,.,TRBV30,TRBD1,CAWSFSGTGDMNTEAFF,TGTGCCTGGAGTTTCTCCGGGACAGGGGACATGAACACTGAAGCTTTCTTT
TRBJ1-1,once,TRBV19,TRBD1,CASSRGQGNTEAFF,TGTGCCAGTAGTAGGGGACAGGGGAACACTGAAGCTTTCTTT
TRBJ1-1,.,TRBV5-5,.,CASSLAKSGFKNTEAFF,TGTGCCAGCAGCTTGGCCAAGTCGGGTTTCAAGAACACTGAAGCTTTCTTT
TRBJ1-2,once,TRBV15,.,CATSRTAIANYGYTF,TGTGCCACCAGCAGGACAGCTATTGCTAACTATGGCTACACCTTC
TRBJ1-1,once,TRBV30,.,CAWSVHRANTEAFF,TGTGCCTGGAGTGTACACAGGGCGAACACTGAAGCTTTCTTT
TRBJ1-1,.,TRBV5-5,.,CASSHRQVTEAFF,TGTGCCAGCAGCCATAGACAGGTCACTGAAGCTTTCTTT
TRBJ2-1,.,TRBV6-2/TRBV6-3,TRBD2,CASSSPGLAYNEQFF,TGTGCCAGCAGTTCGCCGGGACTAGCGTACAATGAGCAGTTCTTC
TRBJ1-3,.,TRBV27,.,CASSPKAGLGGNTIYF,TGTGCCAGCAGTCCCAAGGCGGGGTTGGGTGGAAACACCATATATTTT
TRBJ2-7,once,TRBV3-1/TRBV3-2,.,CASSSPQGRGYEQYF,TGTGCCAGCAGCTCCCCTCAGGGTCGCGGCTACGAGCAGTACTTC
TRBJ1-1,.,TRBV9,.,CASSTRRGPEAFF,TGTGCCAGCAGCACCCGCAGGGGCCCTGAAGCTTTCTTT
TRBJ2-1,.,TRBV7-2,.,CASSSNRGEQFF,TGTGCCAGCAGTTCTAACCGCGGTGAGCAGTTCTTC
TRBJ1-5,.,TRBV7-9,.,CASSLNRELGSNQPQHF,TGTGCCAGCAGCTTGAACAGGGAATTAGGGAGCAATCAGCCCCAGCATTTT
TRBJ2-2,once,TRBV5-1,TRBD2,CASSFGLAGVTGELFF,TGCGCCAGCAGCTTTGGACTAGCGGGGGTCACCGGGGAGCTGTTTTTT
TRBJ1-2,.,TRBV14,.,CASSQIVAYGYTF,TGTGCCAGCAGCCAAATTGTAGCCTATGGCTACACCTTC
TRBJ1-5,.,TRBV12-3/TRBV12-4,TRBD1,CASRTGVNQPQHF,TGTGCCAGCAGGACAGGGGTCAATCAGCCCCAGCATTTT
TRBJ2-7,.,TRBV30,TRBD2,CAMGGAYEQYF,TGTGCGATGGGGGGGGCCTACGAGCAGTACTTC
TRBJ2-2,.,TRBV5-4,TRBD1,CASSYRQGAGTGELFF,TGTGCCAGCAGCTACCGACAGGGGGCGGGCACCGGGGAGCTGTTTTTT
TRBJ2-7,few,TRBV2,TRBD2,CAQASGGRPYEQYF,TGTGCGCAAGCGAGCGGGGGGCGACCTTACGAGCAGTACTTC
TRBJ1-4,.,TRBV11-2,TRBD1,CASSFGQGWEKLFF,TGTGCCAGCAGCTTTGGACAGGGTTGGGAAAAACTGTTTTTT
TRBJ2-5,.,TRBV3-1/TRBV3-2,.,CASSQGARETQYF,TGTGCCAGCAGCCAAGGGGCCAGAGAGACCCAGTACTTC
TRBJ1-5,.,TRBV28,TRBD1,CASSLPPDKQGALSNQPQHF,TGTGCCAGCAGTCTACCTCCTGACAAACAGGGGGCGCTGAGCAATCAGCCCCAGCATTTT
TRBJ2-7,.,TRBV24-1,TRBD1,CATSSFGTGTSYEQYF,TGTGCCACCAGTTCTTTCGGGACAGGGACCTCCTACGAGCAGTACTTC
TRBJ1-5,once,TRBV7-9,.,CASSLGGLGQPQHF,TGTGCCAGCAGCTTGGGGGGGCTGGGACAGCCCCAGCATTTT